This T cell receptor (beta chain) stems from a study of shared clonotypes between healthy human individuals. Terminally differentiated effector memory CD45RA+ cells were excluded from the naive CD8 cells, which were CD45RO-negative and positively selected for CCR7. The study drew its donors from healthy HIV-negative adults without recent acute infections or vaccinations. In regard to this clone: The antigen is not known.

Overall study findings and caveats: Generally, naive subsets came out with larger estimated richness than memory subsets. Among several donors, roughly 5.5% of naive CD4 clonotypes were found in common.

Here immunoSEQ multiplex PCR was the method, and the copy in TCRdb shows in-frame clones only, minus some. The repertoire holds some 800,000 clones, over 90% seen once, with under 30% in the top ten. The clonotype comes from a man aged 25-45 years in good health. Sample: naive CD8+ T cells sorted from blood.

For the CDR3, the DNA is TGTGCCAGTAGTTACGGGGGAGCCAGCTCCTACGAGCAGTACTTC. Its protein is CASSYGGASSYEQYF. V usage is TRBV19 and J usage is TRBJ2-7; maybe TRBD2 (6 bases). The CDR3 totals 15 residues. Per germline, CDR1 LNHDA and CDR2 SQIVND (reference sequence). Trimming left V 5 bases short and J 0 bases short, with 14 bases between.